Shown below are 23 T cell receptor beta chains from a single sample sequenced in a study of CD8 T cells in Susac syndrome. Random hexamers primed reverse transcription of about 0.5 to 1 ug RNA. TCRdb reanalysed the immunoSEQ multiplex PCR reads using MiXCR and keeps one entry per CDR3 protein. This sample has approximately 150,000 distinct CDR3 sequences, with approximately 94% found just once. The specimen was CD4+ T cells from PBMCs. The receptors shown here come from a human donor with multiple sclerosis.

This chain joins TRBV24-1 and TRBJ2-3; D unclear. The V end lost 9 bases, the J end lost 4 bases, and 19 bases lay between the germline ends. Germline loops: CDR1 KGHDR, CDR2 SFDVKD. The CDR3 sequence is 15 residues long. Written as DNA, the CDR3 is TGTGCCACCTCGCCCGGGCAGGCGGCACCAGATACGCAGTATTTT. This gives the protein CATSPGQAAPDTQYF.

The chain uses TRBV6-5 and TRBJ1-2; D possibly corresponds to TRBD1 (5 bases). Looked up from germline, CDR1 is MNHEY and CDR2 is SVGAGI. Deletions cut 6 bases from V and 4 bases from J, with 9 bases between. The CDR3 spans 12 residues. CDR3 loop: CASSGDLYGYTF. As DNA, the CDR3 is TGTGCCAGCAGCGGGGACCTCTATGGCTACACCTTC.

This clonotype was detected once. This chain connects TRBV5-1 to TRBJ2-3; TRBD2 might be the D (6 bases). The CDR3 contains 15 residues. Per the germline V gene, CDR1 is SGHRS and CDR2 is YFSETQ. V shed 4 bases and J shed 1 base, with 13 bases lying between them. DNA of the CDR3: TGCGCCAGCAGCCGGGGACTCTGGCGCACAGATACGCAGTATTTT. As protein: CASSRGLWRTDTQYF.

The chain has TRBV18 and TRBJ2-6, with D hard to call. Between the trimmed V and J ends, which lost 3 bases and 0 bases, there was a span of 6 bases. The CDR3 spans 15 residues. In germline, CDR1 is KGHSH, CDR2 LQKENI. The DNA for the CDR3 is TGTGCCAGCTCACCGGTTCGCTCTGGGGCCAACGTCCTGACTTTC. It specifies CASSPVRSGANVLTF.

The CDR3 nucleotides read TGCAGTGCTAGAGATACAGGGCTGGACATTCAGTACTTC. This gives the protein CSARDTGLDIQYF. The J gene is TRBJ2-4, the V gene TRBV20-1, with a tentative D call TRBD1 (6 bases). V was trimmed by 0 bases and J by 8 bases, leaving 11 bases between them. The CDR3 runs to 13 residues. Germline CDR1 DFQATT, CDR2 SNEGSKA (reference sequence).

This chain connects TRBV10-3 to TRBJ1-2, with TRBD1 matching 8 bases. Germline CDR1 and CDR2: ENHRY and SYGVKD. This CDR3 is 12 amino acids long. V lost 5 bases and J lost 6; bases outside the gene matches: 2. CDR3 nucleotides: TGTGCCATCAGTCAGGGGGCGAATGGCTACACCTTC. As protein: CAISQGANGYTF.

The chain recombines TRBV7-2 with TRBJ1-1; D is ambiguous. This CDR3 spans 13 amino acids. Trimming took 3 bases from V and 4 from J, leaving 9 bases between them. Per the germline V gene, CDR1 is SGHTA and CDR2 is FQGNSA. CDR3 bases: TGTGCCAGCAGCTTTTCAGGAACCACTGAAGCTTTCTTT. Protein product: CASSFSGTTEAFF. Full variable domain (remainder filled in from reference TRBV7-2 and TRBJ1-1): GAGVSQSPSNKVTEKGKDVELRCDPISGHTALYWYRQSLGQGLEFLIYFQGNSAPDKSGLPSDRFSAERTGGSVSTLTIQRTQQEDSAVYLCASSFSGTTEAFFGQGTRLTVV.

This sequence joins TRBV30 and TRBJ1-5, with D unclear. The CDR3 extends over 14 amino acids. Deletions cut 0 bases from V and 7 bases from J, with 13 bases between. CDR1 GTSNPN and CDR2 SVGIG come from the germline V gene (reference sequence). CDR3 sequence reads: CAWSVISSKQPQHF. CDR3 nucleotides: TGTGCCTGGAGTGTAATTTCAAGTAAACAGCCCCAGCATTTT.

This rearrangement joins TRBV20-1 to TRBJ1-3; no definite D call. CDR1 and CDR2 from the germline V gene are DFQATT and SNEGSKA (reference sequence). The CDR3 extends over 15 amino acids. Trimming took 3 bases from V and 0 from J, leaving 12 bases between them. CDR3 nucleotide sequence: TGCAGTGCTAGGTCTCTCGACGACTCTGGAAACACCATATATTTT. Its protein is CSARSLDDSGNTIYF.

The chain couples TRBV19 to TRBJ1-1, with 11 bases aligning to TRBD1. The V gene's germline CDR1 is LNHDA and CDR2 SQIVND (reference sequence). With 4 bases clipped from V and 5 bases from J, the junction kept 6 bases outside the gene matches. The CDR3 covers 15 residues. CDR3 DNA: TGTGCCAGTAGTACCTTCGGGACAGGGGGTACTGAAGCTTTCTTT. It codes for CASSTFGTGGTEAFF.

The CDR3 coding sequence is TGTGCCAGCATCTCCTCTCTGCCGGGAGACTCCTACAATGAGCAGTTCTTC. Protein sequence: CASISSLPGDSYNEQFF. This sequence joins TRBV28 and TRBJ2-1, with D perhaps TRBD2 (6 bases). Germline V gene data show CDR1 as MDHEN and CDR2 as SYDVKM. V lost 7 bases to trimming and J lost 0 bases, with 19 bases between them. CDR3 length equals 17 residues.

CDR3 sequence: CASSQQRGGPGGYTF. The CDR3 DNA sequence: TGTGCCAGCAGCCAACAACGAGGGGGCCCGGGCGGCTACACCTTC. V is TRBV3-1 and J is TRBJ1-2; 7 bases map to TRBD1. Unmatched junction bases numbered 11, after V lost 2 bases and J lost 8 bases. The CDR3 spans 15 residues. Germline V gives CDR1 LGHDT, CDR2 YNNKEL (reference sequence). The whole variable domain, filled in from reference TRBV3-1 and TRBJ1-2, reads DTAVSQTPKYLVTQMGNDKSIKCEQNLGHDTMYWYKQDSKKFLKIMFSYNNKELIINETVPNRFSPKSPDKAHLNLHINSLELGDSAVYFCASSQQRGGPGGYTFGSGTRLTVV.

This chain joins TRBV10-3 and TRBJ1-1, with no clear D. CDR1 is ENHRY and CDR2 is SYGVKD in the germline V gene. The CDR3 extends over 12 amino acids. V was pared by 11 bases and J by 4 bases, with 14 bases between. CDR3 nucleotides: TGTGCCTCTAGTCAGCGAAGCACTGAAGCTTTCTTT. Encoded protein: CASSQRSTEAFF.

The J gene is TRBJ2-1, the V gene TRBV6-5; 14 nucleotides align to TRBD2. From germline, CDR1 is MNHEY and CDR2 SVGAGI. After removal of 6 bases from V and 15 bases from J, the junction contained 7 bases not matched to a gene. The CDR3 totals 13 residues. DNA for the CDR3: TGTGCCAGCAGGAAGACTAGCGGGAGGGCCGGGTTCTTC. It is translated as CASRKTSGRAGFF.

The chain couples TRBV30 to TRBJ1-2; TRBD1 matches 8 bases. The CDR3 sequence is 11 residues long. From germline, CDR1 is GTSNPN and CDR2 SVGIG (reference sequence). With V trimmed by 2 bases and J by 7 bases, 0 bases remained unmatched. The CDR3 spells CAWSQGAGYTF. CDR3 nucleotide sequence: TGTGCCTGGAGTCAGGGGGCTGGCTACACCTTC.

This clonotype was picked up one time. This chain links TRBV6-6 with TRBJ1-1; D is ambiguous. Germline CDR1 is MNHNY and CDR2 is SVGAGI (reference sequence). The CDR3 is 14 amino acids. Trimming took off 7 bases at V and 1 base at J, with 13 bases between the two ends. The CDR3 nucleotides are TGTGCCAGCAATGACCCCCCGGGGAACACTGAAGCTTTCTTT. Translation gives CASNDPPGNTEAFF.

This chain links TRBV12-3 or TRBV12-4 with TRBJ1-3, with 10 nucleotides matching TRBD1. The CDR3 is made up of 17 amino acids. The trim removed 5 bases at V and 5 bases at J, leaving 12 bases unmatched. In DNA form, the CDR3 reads TGTGCCAGCAGTCTTAAACCGGGACAGGGGAGTAGAAACACCATATATTTT. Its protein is CASSLKPGQGSRNTIYF.

The DNA for the CDR3 is TGTGCCAGCAGCGTAGCTAGAGATACGCAGTATTTT. Translating gives CASSVARDTQYF. The rearrangement joins TRBV9 to TRBJ2-3; D gene uncertain. Germline loops: CDR1 SGDLS, CDR2 YYNGEE. V was pared by 0 bases and J by 5 bases, with 4 bases between. The CDR3 is made up of 12 amino acids.

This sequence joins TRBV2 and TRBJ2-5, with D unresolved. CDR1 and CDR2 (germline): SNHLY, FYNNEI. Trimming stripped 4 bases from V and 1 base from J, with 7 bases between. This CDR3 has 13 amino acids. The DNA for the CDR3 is TGTGCCAGCAGTGGTTTCAGCCAAGAGACCCAGTACTTC. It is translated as CASSGFSQETQYF.

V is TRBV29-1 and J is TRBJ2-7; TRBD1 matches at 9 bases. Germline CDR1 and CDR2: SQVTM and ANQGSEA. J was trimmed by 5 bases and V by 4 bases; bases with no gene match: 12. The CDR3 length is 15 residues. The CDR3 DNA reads TGCAGCGTTGCTTGGTCGGGACAGGGTTTCGACGAGCAGTACTTC. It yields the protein CSVAWSGQGFDEQYF.

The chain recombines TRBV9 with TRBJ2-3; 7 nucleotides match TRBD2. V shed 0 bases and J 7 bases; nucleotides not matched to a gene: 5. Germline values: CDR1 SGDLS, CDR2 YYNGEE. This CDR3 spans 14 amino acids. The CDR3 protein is CASSVGGSSNTQYF. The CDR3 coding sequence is TGTGCCAGCAGCGTAGGCGGGAGTTCGAATACGCAGTATTTT.

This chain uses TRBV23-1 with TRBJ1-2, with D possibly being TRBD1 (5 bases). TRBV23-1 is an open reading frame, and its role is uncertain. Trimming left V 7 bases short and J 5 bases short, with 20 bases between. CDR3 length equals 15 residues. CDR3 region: CASTLKGGEWYGYTF. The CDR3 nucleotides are TGCGCCAGCACCCTAAAGGGAGGGGAATGGTATGGCTACACCTTC.

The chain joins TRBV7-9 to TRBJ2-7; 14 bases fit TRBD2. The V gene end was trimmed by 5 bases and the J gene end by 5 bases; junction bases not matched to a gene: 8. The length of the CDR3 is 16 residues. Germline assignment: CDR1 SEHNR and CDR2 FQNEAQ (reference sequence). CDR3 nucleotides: TGTGCCAGCAGCGTCGGGACTAGCGGGAGTGGCAACGAGCAGTACTTC. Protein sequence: CASSVGTSGSGNEQYF.